A single sample is the source of the 16 T cell receptor beta chains below, sequenced in a study of STAT5B mutations in CD4+ large granular lymphocyte leukemia. The repertoire was sequenced with immunoSEQ multiplex PCR; TCRdb's copy has only in-frame clones and lacks some. This table has some 34,000 clones, about four fifths appearing once. Sequencing was carried out using CD4+ T cells from blood buffy coats. These receptors were obtained from a human donor in good health.

The chain uses TRBV5-8 and TRBJ2-1, with 10 bases that match TRBD2. This CDR3 has 16 amino acids. Trimming removed 4 bases from V and 2 bases from J; junction bases left unmatched: 6. Germline V gives CDR1 SGHTS, CDR2 YDEGEE. CDR3 region: CASSPGLAEAYNEQFF. In DNA, the CDR3 is TGTGCCAGCAGCCCTGGACTAGCGGAGGCCTACAATGAGCAGTTCTTC.

This chain links TRBV15 with TRBJ2-7, with 9 bases aligning to TRBD1. The trim removed 3 bases at V and 4 bases at J, leaving 13 bases unmatched. CDR1 LNHNV and CDR2 YYDKDF come from the germline V gene (reference sequence). The CDR3 loop spans 17 amino acids. CDR3 amino acids: CATSSYPPGQGWYEQYF. CDR3 coding DNA: TGTGCCACCAGCAGCTACCCGCCGGGACAGGGTTGGTACGAGCAGTACTTC. The variable domain in full, completed from reference TRBV15 and TRBJ2-7, reads DAMVIQNPRYQVTQFGKPVTLSCSQTLNHNVMYWYQQKSSQAPKLLFHYYDKDFNNEADTPDNFQSRRPNTSFCFLDIRSPGLGDTAMYLCATSSYPPGQGWYEQYFGPGTRLTVT.

Of note for this clone: A read error may produce the germline difference seen at one junction end. This sample also contains other DNA sequences that code for the same CDR3. The chain joins TRBV5-1 to TRBJ2-7; D unresolved. The CDR3 consists of 11 residues. Germline V gene data show CDR1 as SGHRS and CDR2 as YFSETQ. The CDR3 DNA reads TGCGCCAGCAGCTTGAAATACGAACAGTACTTC. Amino acids: CASSLKYEQYF.

The chain is built from TRBV28 and TRBJ2-1; a possible D gene is TRBD2 (6 bases). Germline CDR1 reads MDHEN; CDR2 reads SYDVKM. This CDR3 has 16 amino acids. Trimming pared 6 bases from V and 0 bases from J, leaving 15 bases between. The CDR3 region has the DNA TGTGCCAGCAGAAGGAGCGGGTTCAGCTCCTACAATGAGCAGTTCTTC. Its translation: CASRRSGFSSYNEQFF.

The rearrangement joins TRBV28 to TRBJ1-2; D may be TRBD1 (5 bases). CDR3 size: 14 residues. Trimming took 2 bases from V and 6 from J, leaving 13 bases between them. Germline lookup yields CDR1 MDHEN and CDR2 SYDVKM. CDR3 residues: CASSLPDKEDGYTF. For the CDR3, the DNA is TGTGCCAGCAGTTTACCGGACAAGGAGGATGGCTACACCTTC.

J is TRBJ2-1 and V is TRBV15, with 14 bases lining up with TRBD2. The CDR3 has 18 amino acids. Germline assignment: CDR1 LNHNV and CDR2 YYDKDF (reference sequence). V was clipped by 1 base and J by 9 bases; unmatched bases: 11. The CDR3 DNA sequence: TGTGCCACCAGCAGAGGAGTTGTAGGACTAGCGGGAGGAATTGAGCAGTTCTTC. Amino acid sequence: CATSRGVVGLAGGIEQFF.

This chain uses TRBV5-1 with TRBJ2-3; D assignment may be TRBD1 or TRBD2 (5 bases each). Trimming took 3 bases from V and 4 from J, leaving 15 bases between them. Looked up from germline, CDR1 is SGHRS and CDR2 is YFSETQ. There are 15 residues in the CDR3. The CDR3 protein is CASSSRGDVADTQYF. CDR3 coding DNA: TGCGCCAGCAGCTCAAGAGGGGACGTGGCAGATACGCAGTATTTT.

V gene TRBV7-3 combines with J gene TRBJ2-2; D possibly uses TRBD1 or TRBD2 (6 bases each). V was pared by 0 bases and J by 0 bases, with 11 bases between. This CDR3 spans 17 amino acids. Germline V gene data show CDR1 as SGHTA and CDR2 as FQGTGA. CDR3 in DNA: TGTGCCAGCAGCTTAACGGCGGGGACAACGAACACCGGGGAGCTGTTTTTT. Translating it yields CASSLTAGTTNTGELFF.

The chain recombines TRBV10-3 with TRBJ1-3, with a weak D call TRBD1 (5 bases). The CDR3 is 15 amino acids. V was pared by 6 bases and J by 0 bases, with 12 bases between. Germline values: CDR1 ENHRY, CDR2 SYGVKD. This CDR3 reads CAIRGDGSSGNTIYF. DNA of the CDR3: TGTGCCATCAGGGGGGACGGCTCCTCTGGAAACACCATATATTTT.

This chain links TRBV9 with TRBJ1-1; 9 nucleotides agree with TRBD1. Germline-derived CDR1 and CDR2 are SGDLS and YYNGEE. The V gene end was trimmed by 0 bases and the J gene end by 5 bases; junction bases not matched to a gene: 11. The CDR3 consists of 17 residues. In DNA, the CDR3 is TGTGCCAGCAGCGTAGCTACAGGGGGCAGGTTAAGGACTGAAGCTTTCTTT. It yields the protein CASSVATGGRLRTEAFF.

In the case of this clone: Its ends do not fully match the called genes, so a read error is possible. The genes are TRBV5-1 and TRBJ2-5; no reliable D call. Per the germline V gene, CDR1 is SGHRS and CDR2 is YFSETQ. This CDR3 comprises 15 residues. The chain's CDR3 is CASSLAAIPREAQYF. CDR3 bases: TGCGCCAGCAGCTTGGCGGCTATCCCAAGAGAGGCCCAGTACTTC.

The V call is TRBV29-1, the J call TRBJ1-4; 7 nucleotides agree with TRBD1. CDR3 length equals 14 residues. CDR1 is SQVTM and CDR2 is ANQGSEA in the germline V gene. Trimming took 5 bases from V and 8 from J; bases not matched to a gene: 11. The CDR3: CSVRPGQAGEKLFF. The CDR3 DNA sequence: TGCAGCGTTCGCCCTGGACAGGCGGGGGAAAAACTGTTTTTT. Full variable domain (remainder filled in from reference TRBV29-1 and TRBJ1-4): SAVISQKPSRDICQRGTSLTIQCQVDSQVTMMFWYRQQPGQSLTLIATANQGSEATYESGFVIDKFPISRPNLTFSTLTVSNMSPEDSSIYLCSVRPGQAGEKLFFGSGTQLSVL.

The J gene is TRBJ2-1, the V gene TRBV29-1; D not resolved. The V gene lost 6 bases and the J gene lost 0 bases, with 12 bases spanning the gap. Germline CDR1 reads SQVTM; CDR2 reads ANQGSEA. This CDR3 comprises 14 residues. In DNA form, the CDR3 reads TGCAGCGTCGCCCGGCAGGTCTCCTACAATGAGCAGTTCTTC. It translates to CSVARQVSYNEQFF.

Only a few counts were recorded for this clone. CDR3 protein: CAWSAAGTGATEAFF. The CDR3 nucleotides are TGTGCCTGGAGTGCCGCCGGGACAGGGGCCACTGAAGCTTTCTTT. The chain carries TRBV30 and TRBJ1-1; 10 nucleotides match TRBD1. Germline V gene lookup returns CDR1 GTSNPN and CDR2 SVGIG (reference sequence). CDR3 length: 15 amino acids. Losses at the gene ends were 1 base for V and 4 bases for J; bases not matched to a gene: 6.

The chain combines TRBV29-1 with TRBJ2-7, with a tentative D call TRBD2 (6 bases). The V end lost 7 bases, the J end lost 2 bases, and 21 bases lay between the germline ends. The CDR3 contains 15 residues. The germline CDR1 and CDR2 sequences are SQVTM and ANQGSEA. Written as DNA, the CDR3 is TGCAGCGCTGCCCTGGGAGGACACCTAACCTACGAGCAGTACTTC. Residues: CSAALGGHLTYEQYF.

This clone occurred a few times. The rearrangement links TRBV29-1 to TRBJ1-5; D uncertain. V lost 5 bases and J lost 7, with 15 bases in between. Germline CDR1 is SQVTM and CDR2 is ANQGSEA. CDR3 length: 13 residues. The CDR3 DNA sequence: TGCAGCGTTTGTCAGAGCGTGGGGCAGCCCCAGCATTTT. Translated: CSVCQSVGQPQHF.